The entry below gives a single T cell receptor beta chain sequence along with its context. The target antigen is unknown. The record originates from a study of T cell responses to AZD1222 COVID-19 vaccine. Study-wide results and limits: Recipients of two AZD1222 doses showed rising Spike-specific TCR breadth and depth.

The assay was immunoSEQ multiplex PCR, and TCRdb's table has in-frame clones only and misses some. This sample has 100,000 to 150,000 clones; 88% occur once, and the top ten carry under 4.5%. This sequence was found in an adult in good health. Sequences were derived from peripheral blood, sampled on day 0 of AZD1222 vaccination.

The CDR3 protein is CASSLLGPSYEQYF. DNA for the CDR3: TGCGCCAGCAGCTTGCTAGGGCCCTCCTACGAGCAGTACTTC. The rearrangement joins TRBV5-1 to TRBJ2-7; D uncertain. This CDR3 contains 14 residues. V was shortened by 1 base and J by 0 bases, with 8 bases between the two germline ends. Germline values: CDR1 SGHRS, CDR2 YFSETQ. The full variable domain, its missing parts supplied by reference TRBV5-1 and TRBJ2-7, is KAGVTQTPRYLIKTRGQQVTLSCSPISGHRSVSWYQQTPGQGLQFLFEYFSETQRNKGNFPGRFSGRQFSNSRSEMNVSTLELGDSALYLCASSLLGPSYEQYFGPGTRLTVT.